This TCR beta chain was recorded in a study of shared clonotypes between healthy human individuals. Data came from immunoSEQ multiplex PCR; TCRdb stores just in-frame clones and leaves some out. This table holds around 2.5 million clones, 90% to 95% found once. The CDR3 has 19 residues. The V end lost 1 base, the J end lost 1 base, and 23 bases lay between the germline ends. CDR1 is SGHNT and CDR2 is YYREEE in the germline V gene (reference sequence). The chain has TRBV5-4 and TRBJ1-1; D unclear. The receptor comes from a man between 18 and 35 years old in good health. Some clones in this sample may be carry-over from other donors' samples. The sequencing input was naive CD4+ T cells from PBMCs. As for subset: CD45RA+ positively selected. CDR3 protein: CASSLSFGRPGNRNTEAFF. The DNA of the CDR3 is TGTGCCAGCAGCTTGTCCTTCGGCAGGCCCGGAAACAGGAACACTGAAGCTTTCTTT.